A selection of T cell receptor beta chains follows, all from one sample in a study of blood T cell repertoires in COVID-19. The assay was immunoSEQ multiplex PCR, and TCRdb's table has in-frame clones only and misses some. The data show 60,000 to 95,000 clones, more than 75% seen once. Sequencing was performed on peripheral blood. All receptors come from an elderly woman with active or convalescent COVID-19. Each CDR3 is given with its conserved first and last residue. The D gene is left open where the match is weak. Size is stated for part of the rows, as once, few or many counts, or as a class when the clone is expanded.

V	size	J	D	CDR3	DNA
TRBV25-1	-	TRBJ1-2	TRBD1	CASREDRGQYGYTF	TGTGCCAGCAGGGAGGACAGGGGGCAGTATGGCTACACCTTC
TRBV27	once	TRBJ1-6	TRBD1	CASRGGGIGSYNSPLHF	TGTGCCAGCAGAGGAGGGGGCATCGGCTCCTATAATTCACCCCTCCACTTT
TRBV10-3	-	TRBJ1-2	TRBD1	CAIKLQSRDRGQSSYGYTF	TGTGCCATCAAACTCCAATCCCGGGACAGGGGGCAGTCGAGCTATGGCTACACCTTC
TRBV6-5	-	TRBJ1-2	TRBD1	CASSNIGQGGYTF	TGTGCCAGCAGTAACATCGGACAGGGCGGCTACACCTTC
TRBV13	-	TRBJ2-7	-	CASSLGLPYEQYF	TGTGCCAGCAGCTTAGGACTCCCCTACGAGCAGTACTTC
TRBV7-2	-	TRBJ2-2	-	CASSSLSLANTGELFF	TGTGCCAGCAGCTCTCTATCACTAGCGAACACCGGGGAGCTGTTTTTT
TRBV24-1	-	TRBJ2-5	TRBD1	CATSDGQGGETQYF	TGTGCCACCAGTGATGGACAGGGTGGGGAGACCCAGTACTTC
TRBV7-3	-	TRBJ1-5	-	CASSPPLDRPLNQPQHF	TGTGCCAGCAGCCCTCCTTTGGACAGACCACTAAATCAGCCCCAGCATTTT
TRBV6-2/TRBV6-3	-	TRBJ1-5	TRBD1	CASSFDRVGQPQHF	TGTGCCAGCAGTTTCGACAGGGTTGGTCAGCCCCAGCATTTT
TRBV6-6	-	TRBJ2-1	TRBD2	CASSNGLAGGLNEQFF	TGTGCCAGCAGCAACGGACTAGCGGGGGGGCTCAATGAGCAGTTCTTC
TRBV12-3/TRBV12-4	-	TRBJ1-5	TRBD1	CASSRQGSQPQHF	TGTGCCAGCAGTCGACAGGGTTCGCAGCCCCAGCATTTT
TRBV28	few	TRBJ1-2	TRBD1	CASSSGTGDYGYTF	TGTGCCAGCAGCTCCGGGACAGGGGACTATGGCTACACCTTC
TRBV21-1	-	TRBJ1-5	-	CASSKEDRGANQPQHF	TGTGCCAGCAGCAAAGAGGACAGGGGAGCCAATCAGCCCCAGCATTTT